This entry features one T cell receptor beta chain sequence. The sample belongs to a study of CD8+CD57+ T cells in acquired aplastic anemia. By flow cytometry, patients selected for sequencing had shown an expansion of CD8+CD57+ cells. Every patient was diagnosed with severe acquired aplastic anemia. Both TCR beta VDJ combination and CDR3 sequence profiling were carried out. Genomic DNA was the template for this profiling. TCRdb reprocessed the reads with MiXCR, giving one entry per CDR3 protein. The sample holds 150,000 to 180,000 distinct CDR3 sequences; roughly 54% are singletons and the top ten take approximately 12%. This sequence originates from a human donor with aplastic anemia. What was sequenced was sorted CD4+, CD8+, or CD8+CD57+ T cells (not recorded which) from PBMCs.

This CDR3 reads CSARPGHMMNTEAFF. The CDR3 DNA sequence: TGCAGTGCTAGGCCGGGACATATGATGAACACTGAAGCTTTCTTT. The chain uses TRBV20-1 and TRBJ1-1, with D tentatively TRBD1 (6 bases). Germline V gives CDR1 DFQATT, CDR2 SNEGSKA (reference sequence). The germline V and J ends were trimmed by 3 bases and 0 bases, with 14 bases remaining between them. The CDR3 extends over 15 amino acids.